This T cell receptor (beta chain) originates from a study of shared clonotypes between healthy human individuals (dated by TCRdb to about 2020). About the full investigation: The cohort comprised a couple of women and three men aged 18 to 49 years. Libraries were prepared and TCR repertoires were sequenced by different laboratories using diverse techniques, in order to increase sequencing depth and limit assay-specific biases. To estimate repertoire size and how much clonotypes are shared between individuals, the study performed deep sequencing of blood TCR repertoires from five healthy adults. Per donor, leukapheresis produced somewhere between about 0.8 and 9 billion PBMCs. Per donor, three plates each were used for CD4 naive and CD4 memory, two for CD8 naive, and one for CD8 memory. What the authors observed across the whole study: Even with the large sequencing depth, rarefaction of the sorted-subset datasets indicated that sequencing was incomplete. Sampling was limited to blood, and TCR repertoires in tissue likely differ from TCR repertoires in blood. Naive subsets generally had larger estimated clonotype richness than memory subsets did. Sharing across a handful of donors was observed for around 5% of naive CD4, 3% to 4% of naive CD8, 2% to 2.5% of memory CD4, and around 0.4% of memory CD8 clonotypes. Based on pairwise subsampling, the degree of clonotype sharing among donors was expected to be affected by sequencing depth. The small number of donors limited the genetic and exposure-history diversity represented. Higher generation probabilities were observed for clonotypes shared by all four sorted-subset donors than for non-shared clonotypes.

The CDR3 contains 16 residues, cysteine and phenylalanine counted. CDR3 DNA is the only sequence kept; it has 48 bases, read in frame from the first base. The germline V gene (reference sequence) yields GTSNPN for CDR1 and SVGIG for CDR2. Relative to germline, V is 0 bases shorter and J is 5 bases shorter, with 20 bases between their ends. TCR CDR3 regions were amplified from genomic DNA by multiplex PCR using the deep immunoSEQ assay. For each cell subset, the extracted genomic DNA was distributed evenly across all wells of several immunoSEQ 96-well plates, and each plate served as one replicate. For sorted subsets, 200 ng of genomic DNA, equivalent to 30,000 or so T cell genomes, went into each replicate PCR. The purified libraries were quantified using a Qubit 3.0 fluorometer, sized with a Bioanalyzer 2100, and then quantified again using the KAPA Library Quantification kit. Each immunoSEQ 96-well plate was sequenced on its own single-read 150-cycle Illumina NextSeq 550 flow cell. In the original analysis: Because the immunoSEQ output included only junctional sequences and no quality scores, the filtering could not be the same as the filtering used for full-length reads. To assign V/J genes and CDR3, sequences were annotated using PyIR, a Python wrapper for IgBLAST v1.9, with IMGT germline references. Reads were filtered out if the reads had weak V/J assignments (E-value above 1e-6), no CDR3, stop codons, out-of-frame junctions, or ambiguous translated residues. A V3J clonotype was defined by an identical inferred V gene, J gene, and CDR3 amino acid sequence. To compute the percentage overlap between repertoires, the number of shared unique clonotypes was divided by the size of the smaller repertoire. Repertoire richness was assessed with RTK rarefaction, the Chao1 estimator, and Recon v2.1 estimates of unobserved clonotypes. Generation probabilities were computed with OLGA for all TCRbeta clonotypes obtained by the gDNA method from four donors. Sourced from immuneACCESS, this table was stored by TCRdb with only in-frame sequences that have V and J called. A share of the clones is absent; for the studies checked, an unresolved V gene accounts for under half, and the remainder has no known explanation. V and J calls and clone size are copied from that table; D and trimming were computed from the DNA. The sample data list about 1 million clones, and about 74% of these were observed just once. Over 1.3% of the sample is taken by the ten largest.

This clone was detected once. Its antigen is currently not known. Per-nucleotide qualities are absent, and no much larger clonotype sits a single base away. The donors were healthy, HIV-negative adults with no recently reported acute infections or vaccinations. Every donor was a Caucasian adult living in Nashville, Tennessee, USA. CD4+ T cells were enriched by magnetic negative selection, after which naive cells were positively selected on CD45RA and the negative fraction was taken as the memory subset. Blood was obtained by leukapheresis, after which PBMCs were separated by Ficoll-Histopaque density gradient centrifugation and cryopreserved in liquid nitrogen vapor phase. Analytical flow cytometry was used to check the purity and quantity of each magnetically sorted T cell population. Genomic DNA was isolated from every sorted fraction and measured by UV absorbance on a Nanodrop 2000c.

The receptor chain draws on TRBV30 and TRBJ2-7; the D segment cannot be called with confidence. This clonotype was obtained from a man aged 18 to 29 in good health. Sample: memory CD4+ T cells sorted from blood. The intended sense of this specimen's cell subset or site label: CD45RA-negative fraction. The CDR3 here reads CAWSVRIGIRADEQYF. The nucleotide sequence is given as TGTGCCTGGAGTGTACGGATCGGAATTCGGGCGGACGAGCAGTACTTC.